Following are 18 T cell receptor beta chains from one sample sequenced in a study of blood T cell repertoires in COVID-19. Here immunoSEQ multiplex PCR was the method, and the copy in TCRdb shows in-frame clones only, minus some. The top ten clones hold approximately 10% of a sample with under 250,000 clones, around 84% of them seen once. Sequencing was done on a sample of peripheral blood. The receptors shown here come from a man aged 45-60 years with COVID-19, enrolled during active disease.

This chain uses TRBV27 with TRBJ2-1; tentative D call: TRBD2 (5 bases). Per germline, CDR1 MNHEY and CDR2 SMNVEV (reference sequence). V shed 1 base and J shed 3 bases, with 10 bases lying between them. The CDR3 runs to 15 residues. Written as DNA, the CDR3 is TGTGCCAGCAGTTTATTTGGGGAGAGCTACAATGAGCAGTTCTTC. Amino acid sequence: CASSLFGESYNEQFF.

CDR3 amino acids: CASSIPRQSRSSGNTIYF. For the CDR3, the DNA is TGTGCCAGTAGTATACCGAGACAGTCCAGGAGCTCTGGAAACACCATATATTTT. The rearrangement uses TRBV19 and TRBJ1-3; tentative D call: TRBD1 (5 bases). This CDR3 has 18 residues. The germline V and J ends were trimmed by 2 bases and 0 bases, with 17 bases remaining between them. CDR1 and CDR2 from the germline V gene are LNHDA and SQIVND (reference sequence).

This chain uses TRBV18 with TRBJ2-1, with TRBD2 matching over 9 bases. The CDR3 extends over 15 amino acids. Germline V gives CDR1 KGHSH, CDR2 LQKENI. Trimming cost V 3 bases and J 8 bases; bases outside gene matches: 8. CDR3 bases: TGTGCCAGCTCACCGCCGGGACTAGCTCTTGATGAGCAGTTCTTC. Amino acid sequence: CASSPPGLALDEQFF.

The chain couples TRBV11-2 to TRBJ1-6; tentative D call: TRBD1 (5 bases). V lost 5 bases and J 1 base, leaving 9 bases between the germline ends. The CDR3 has 15 residues. CDR1 and CDR2 from the germline V gene are SGHAT and FQNNGV. The CDR3: CASSNQGSYNSPLHF. The CDR3 bases are TGTGCCAGCAGCAATCAGGGTTCCTATAATTCACCCCTCCACTTT.

The chain has TRBV5-6 and TRBJ2-5; TRBD1 matches at 7 bases. This CDR3 contains 14 residues. V was pared by 2 bases and J by 3 bases, with 4 bases of the junction left unmatched. In germline, CDR1 is SGHDT, CDR2 YYEEEE. CDR3 residues: CASSFTGAKETQYF. The CDR3 DNA follows: TGTGCCAGCAGCTTTACAGGGGCCAAAGAGACCCAGTACTTC.

V is TRBV7-3 and J is TRBJ2-7; 10 bases match TRBD1. Germline CDR1 and CDR2: SGHTA and FQGTGA. V shed 5 bases and J 2 bases; nucleotides not matched to a gene: 6. The CDR3 consists of 15 residues. In DNA, the CDR3 is TGTGCCAGCAGCCAAAAGACAGGGGGCCCCTACGAGCAGTACTTC. This translates into CASSQKTGGPYEQYF.

In its sample, this clone was seen a few times. The genes are TRBV18 and TRBJ1-5; D call uncertain. Trimming took 8 bases from V and 1 from J, leaving 9 bases between them. The length of the CDR3 is 13 residues. Germline V CDR1 and CDR2: KGHSH, LQKENI. The CDR3 nucleotides read TGTGCCAGCGCACATTCGAGCAATCAGCCCCAGCATTTT. Translating gives CASAHSSNQPQHF. The full variable domain, in which reference TRBV18 and TRBJ1-5 provide the parts outside the CDR3, is NAGVMQNPRHLVRRRGQEARLRCSPMKGHSHVYWYRQLPEEGLKFMVYLQKENIIDESGMPKERFSAEFPKEGPSILRIQQVVRGDSAAYFCASAHSSNQPQHFGDGTRLSIL.

The chain employs TRBV6-2 or TRBV6-3 and TRBJ2-7, with 8 bases that match TRBD1. This CDR3 contains 15 residues. Germline V gene data show CDR1 as MNHEY and CDR2 as SVGEGT. V lost 5 bases to trimming and J lost 0 bases; unmatched junction nucleotides: 6. The CDR3 coding sequence is TGTGCCAGCAGTGACAGGGGCCCTATCTCCTACGAGCAGTACTTC. Translated: CASSDRGPISYEQYF.

The V call is TRBV27, the J call TRBJ1-2; 9 nucleotides align to TRBD1. CDR3 length: 14 amino acids. Germline V gene lookup returns CDR1 MNHEY and CDR2 SMNVEV (reference sequence). V was pared by 4 bases and J by 4 bases, with 4 bases of the junction left unmatched. CDR3 nucleotides: TGTGCCAGCAGTTCGGACAGGGGTAGCTATGGCTACACCTTC. Its protein is CASSSDRGSYGYTF.

DNA for the CDR3: TGCAGTGCTAGTACGGGGGGGCGTAACATTCAGTACTTC. It translates to CSASTGGRNIQYF. This chain links TRBV20-1 with TRBJ2-4; TRBD2 matches 8 bases. The CDR3 is made up of 13 amino acids. Per the germline V gene, CDR1 is DFQATT and CDR2 is SNEGSKA (reference sequence). The V segment lost 3 bases and the J segment 7 bases; nucleotides outside the gene matches: 5.

This clone was picked up one time. The chain combines TRBV19 with TRBJ1-4; D is ambiguous. Deletions cut 9 bases from V and 10 bases from J, with 24 bases between. This CDR3 spans 15 amino acids. The germline gives CDR1 LNHDA, CDR2 SQIVND (reference sequence). CDR3 sequence reads: CASRDPEPYRGKLFF. CDR3 coding DNA: TGTGCCAGCCGCGACCCGGAGCCCTACCGCGGAAAACTGTTTTTT.

The chain uses TRBV3-1 (or the pseudogene TRBV3-2) and TRBJ2-7, with 9 bases aligning to TRBD1. J gave up 5 bases and V 4 bases, and 3 bases lay outside the gene matches. CDR3 length: 13 amino acids. Per the germline V gene, CDR1 is LGHDT and CDR2 is YNNKEL (reference sequence). The CDR3 sequence is CASSLQGAHEQYF. CDR3 nucleotides: TGTGCCAGCAGCCTACAGGGGGCTCACGAGCAGTACTTC.

This sequence joins TRBV6-5 and TRBJ1-2; 9 positions match TRBD1. The CDR3 has 14 amino acids. The V gene's germline CDR1 is MNHEY and CDR2 SVGAGI. Losses at the gene ends were 8 bases for V and 8 bases for J; bases not matched to a gene: 12. DNA for the CDR3: TGTGCCAGCCTTCCGACAGGGGGAAAGGGCGGCTACACCTTC. Its translation is CASLPTGGKGGYTF.

The chain recombines TRBV11-1 with TRBJ2-1, with 8 positions matching TRBD2. J lost 8 bases, V lost 11 bases, and 14 bases had no gene match. CDR3 size: 14 residues. The germline gives CDR1 SGHAT, CDR2 FQDESV (reference sequence). This CDR3 reads CASGSGGALYEQFF. The CDR3 DNA follows: TGTGCCTCCGGTTCGGGGGGGGCTTTGTATGAGCAGTTCTTC.

For this clone: Within the sample, other DNA sequences also encode this same CDR3. V gene TRBV18 combines with J gene TRBJ2-1; 7 nucleotides agree with TRBD1. CDR3 length: 13 residues. Germline CDR1 KGHSH, CDR2 LQKENI. J gave up 4 bases and V 3 bases, and 0 bases lay outside the gene matches. DNA for the CDR3: TGTGCCAGCTCACCGACAGGGTACAATGAGCAGTTCTTC. Translated, it gives CASSPTGYNEQFF.

This chain uses TRBV11-2 with TRBJ2-1, with TRBD1 identical over 9 bases. The V gene's germline CDR1 is SGHAT and CDR2 FQNNGV. The CDR3 is 15 residues long. V trimming: 6 bases; J trimming: 5 bases; junction bases outside the gene matches: 8. The CDR3 DNA sequence: TGTGCCAGCAGACAACCGGGACAGGGTCACAATGAGCAGTTCTTC. It codes for CASRQPGQGHNEQFF.

The CDR3 sequence is CSVTRQGDGYGYTF. CDR3 nucleotides: TGCAGCGTTACCCGACAGGGGGATGGCTATGGCTACACCTTC. The chain is built from TRBV29-1 and TRBJ1-2; TRBD1 matches at 9 bases. V lost 5 bases, J lost 4 bases, and 8 bases stayed unmatched. Germline loops: CDR1 SQVTM, CDR2 ANQGSEA. The CDR3 has 14 amino acids.

V is TRBV28 and J is TRBJ1-4; no definite D call. This CDR3 comprises 12 residues. The V end was cut by 5 bases, the J end by 5 bases, with 6 bases between. The V gene's germline CDR1 is MDHEN and CDR2 SYDVKM. The CDR3 is CASSPFNEKLFF. CDR3 in DNA: TGTGCCAGCAGTCCTTTCAATGAAAAACTGTTTTTT. The whole variable domain, filled in from reference TRBV28 and TRBJ1-4, reads DVKVTQSSRYLVKRTGEKVFLECVQDMDHENMFWYRQDPGLGLRLIYFSYDVKMKEKGDIPEGYSVSREKKERFSLILESASTNQTSMYLCASSPFNEKLFFGSGTQLSVL.